This paragraph covers one T cell receptor (beta chain) sequence. The antigen is undetermined. This entry belongs to a study of shared clonotypes between healthy human individuals. Points from the study as a whole: Non-shared clonotypes were found to have lower generation probabilities than the clonotypes that were shared by all four of the sorted-subset donors.

Some clones are missing from TCRdb's copy, which holds only in-frame ones; the method was immunoSEQ multiplex PCR. The sample holds around 2,000,000 clones, around 96% seen once. Germline lookup yields CDR1 SGHRS and CDR2 YFSETQ. V lost 5 bases, J lost 6 bases, and 12 bases stayed unmatched. The CDR3 sequence is 16 residues long. Only CD45RO-negative cells positively selected for CCR7 counted as naive CD8 cells, so terminally differentiated effector memory CD45RA+ cells were excluded. The chain carries TRBV5-1 and TRBJ2-2; 8 bases are a match to TRBD2. This clonotype was sampled from a young man in good health. The sample taken for sequencing was naive CD8+ T cells sorted from blood. The CDR3 is CASRLSAGGLSGELFF. Here the CDR3 DNA reads TGCGCCAGCAGATTATCGGCGGGAGGCCTGTCCGGGGAGCTGTTTTTT.